This T cell receptor (beta chain) is from a study of memory CD4+ T cells and cytomegalovirus serostatus. The wider study: Donors were healthy Belgian adults, several CMV seropositive and approximately 25 seronegative.

Germline V gene lookup returns CDR1 SGDLS and CDR2 YYNGEE. The CDR3 has 16 residues. The junction had 12 bases not matched to a gene; V was cut back by 3 bases and J by 8 bases. This table comes from immunoSEQ multiplex PCR, and its TCRdb copy is limited to in-frame clones, with some not included. In the table there are 35,000 to 45,000 clones, about 79% of which are singletons. The sort gate was single viable CD3+CD4+CD8-CD45RO+ cells for memory CD4+ T cells. The sequenced sample consisted of memory CD4+ T cells from blood. The TCR originated in an adult in good health and CMV-seronegative. This sequence joins TRBV9 and TRBJ2-1; 9 bases match TRBD1. The chain's CDR3 is CASSAKWDRDIYEQFF. CDR3 DNA sequence: TGTGCCAGCAGCGCCAAGTGGGACAGGGACATTTATGAGCAGTTCTTC.